This T cell receptor (beta chain) was retrieved from a study of molecular identifiers for immune sequencing clone quantification. At the level of the study: RNA from around 20,000 or 100,000 naive CD8 cells was split five ways in replicates, with four sequenced.

Preparation of the bulk TCR libraries relied on previously described methods and listed TCR primers. One entry per CDR3 protein results from TCRdb running MiXCR on the PCR reads. This sample yields some 650,000 distinct CDR3 sequences, of which just under 20% are seen a single time; 0.75% to 0.95% belongs to the top ten. Turning to this clonotype: Its specificity is not known. A read error may be the cause here, since a much bigger clone is one base away.

Looked up from germline, CDR1 is DFQATT and CDR2 is SNEGSKA (reference sequence). CDR3 length equals 14 residues. Study results and limitations: Underestimated sizes of highly expanded clones could result from identical TCR molecules that share a barcode. The study found clones above 20 RNA copies held over 97% of effector molecules and under 1% in naive cells.

The sequencing sample was made of naive CD8+ T cells from blood, with Jurkat cell RNA spiked in. Sample subset: FACS-sorted CD8+CD4-CCR7+CD45RA+ naive T cells. This receptor was identified in a human donor in good health. Some libraries in this study had Jurkat cell RNA spiked in. V and J are TRBV20-1 and TRBJ2-7; the D gene is possibly TRBD2 (5 bases). The CDR3 sequence is CSTRDWAVSYEQYF. The CDR3 DNA follows: TGCAGTACTAGAGATTGGGCAGTTTCCTACGAGCAGTACTTC.